This TCR beta chain emerged from a study of blood T cell repertoires in COVID-19. About the research overall: Acute and convalescent COVID-19 samples came from the United States, Italy and Spain.

Per the germline V gene, CDR1 is SGHRS and CDR2 is YFSETQ. The junction had 12 bases not matched to a gene; V was cut back by 1 base and J by 7 bases. The CDR3 spans 18 residues. TCRdb keeps only in-frame clones here, not all; method: immunoSEQ multiplex PCR. The sample holds about 140,000 clones, roughly 80% seen once. Sequenced material: peripheral blood. This sequence joins TRBV5-1 and TRBJ2-1; 12 bases are a match to TRBD2. The TCR comes from a human donor in a cohort sampled during active COVID-19. DNA of the CDR3: TGCGCCAGCAGCTTGACGACTAGCGGGAGCGGGGGAAATAATGAGCAGTTCTTC. It specifies CASSLTTSGSGGNNEQFF.